These 21 T cell receptor beta chains originate from one sample sequenced in a study of human T cells and chemical hapten exposure (dated by TCRdb to about 2021). The time point label corresponds to: patch test 1, 2 weeks after DPC sensitization. In light of the paper, this sample's treatment or condition label describes: therapeutic diphenylcyclopropenone sensitization with weekly scalp DPC. The protocol used for the library was RACE. The listed sequencing device is NextSeq 500. The public reads were quality trimmed at Q25 with fastp and then assembled into clones with MiXCR by TCRdb, keeping productive beta chains. Every entry covers one CDR3 protein and lists the most common genes and DNA from its rows. The sample contains under 85,000 distinct CDR3 sequences, 9% to 12% of them found a single time. The top ten constitute about 1.5% of the sample. The sequences come from whole blood, collected in connection with sensitization to the hapten diphenylcyclopropenone (DPC). These receptors were collected from a woman aged 45 to 65 with alopecia areata. Some clones in this sample may be carry-over from other donors' samples.

This clonotype was seen more than once but under ten times. The V and J genes are TRBV6-1 and TRBJ1-1; D might be TRBD1 (5 bases). This CDR3 has 13 amino acids. V lost 8 bases and J lost 3, with 13 bases in between. CDR1 and CDR2 (germline): MNHNS, SASEGT. DNA of the CDR3: TGTGCCAGCTGGGGACGGGGGGACACTGAAGCTTTCTTT. Protein sequence: CASWGRGDTEAFF.

The J gene is TRBJ2-7, the V gene TRBV20-1, with 7 bases aligning to TRBD1. CDR1 and CDR2 (germline): DFQATT, SNEGSKA (reference sequence). This CDR3 comprises 14 residues. With 0 bases clipped from V and 3 bases from J, the junction kept 5 bases outside the gene matches. CDR3 loop: CSAREQGRFYEQYF. In DNA form, the CDR3 reads TGCAGTGCTAGAGAACAGGGGCGATTCTACGAGCAGTACTTC.

This clonotype was seen only a few times. V and J are TRBV7-2 and TRBJ2-3, with D perhaps given as TRBD1 or TRBD2 (5 bases each). The CDR3 runs 16 residues. Germline CDR1 is SGHTA and CDR2 is FQGNSA. The ends were cut back, 8 bases at V and 5 bases at J, with 23 bases in the middle. CDR3: CASSLGTGASLDTQYF. CDR3 nucleotide sequence: TGTGCCAGCTCCTTGGGAACCGGGGCGTCGTTAGATACGCAGTATTTT.

The chain carries TRBV7-2 and TRBJ2-3; the match to TRBD1 covers 8 bases. The germline gives CDR1 SGHTA, CDR2 FQGNSA. The V gene end was trimmed by 5 bases and the J gene end by 8 bases; junction bases not matched to a gene: 12. The CDR3 runs 15 residues. CDR3 in amino acids: CASSPLPPGGRTQYF. The DNA of the CDR3 is TGTGCCAGCAGCCCACTTCCCCCAGGGGGCCGTACGCAGTATTTT.

The chain has TRBV5-1 and TRBJ1-5, with D uncertain. Germline V CDR1 and CDR2: SGHRS, YFSETQ. The CDR3 is 13 amino acids. V was cut by 4 bases and J by 5 bases, with 10 bases left in between. This CDR3 is CASSPGVDQPQHF. The CDR3 nucleotides read TGCGCCAGCAGCCCCGGGGTGGATCAGCCCCAGCATTTT.

This clonotype was seen many times. V and J are TRBV7-2 and TRBJ2-2; 10 bases are shared with TRBD2. The trim removed 7 bases at V and 4 bases at J, leaving 6 bases unmatched. Germline assignment: CDR1 SGHTA and CDR2 FQGNSA. This CDR3 is built from 15 residues. The DNA of the CDR3 is TGTGCCAGCAAACTAGCGGGGTCGAGCACCGGGGAGCTGTTTTTT. Amino acids: CASKLAGSSTGELFF.

The table lists this clonotype with a few counts. The CDR3 reads CATSVAGGNYGYTF. The CDR3 nucleotides read TGTGCCACCAGTGTCGCAGGGGGCAACTATGGCTACACCTTC. The chain employs TRBV24-1 and TRBJ1-2; 8 positions agree with TRBD1. Trimming at V came to 5 bases and at J to 2 bases, leaving 3 bases not matched to a gene. This CDR3 spans 14 amino acids. In germline, CDR1 is KGHDR, CDR2 SFDVKD.

The chain combines TRBV5-1 with TRBJ1-3; D is perhaps TRBD1 (5 bases). The ends were cut back, 4 bases at V and 0 bases at J, with 8 bases in the middle. This CDR3 is built from 14 residues. Germline-derived CDR1 and CDR2 are SGHRS and YFSETQ. The CDR3 DNA reads as TGCGCCAGCAGCCTGACAGTCTCTGGAAACACCATATATTTT. Encoded protein: CASSLTVSGNTIYF.

This clonotype came up a few times. The chain uses TRBV12-3 or TRBV12-4 and TRBJ2-5; D is unresolved. Trimming took off 6 bases at V and 1 base at J, with 9 bases between the two ends. The CDR3 covers 13 residues. The DNA for the CDR3 is TGTGCCAGCAGCTCACGGGTCCAAGAGACCCAGTACTTC. Its translation is CASSSRVQETQYF.

This clonotype came up many times. The chain combines TRBV25-1 with TRBJ2-5; tentative D call: TRBD1 (5 bases). The CDR3 runs 14 residues. CDR1 is MGHDK, CDR2 SYGVNS, per germline. V lost 1 base to trimming and J lost 4 bases, with 10 bases between them. As DNA, the CDR3 is TGTGCCAGCAGTGAATCAGGGTTAGCAGAGACCCAGTACTTC. This gives the protein CASSESGLAETQYF. Together with reference TRBV25-1 and TRBJ2-5, the CDR3 gives the full variable domain: EADIYQTPRYLVIGTGKKITLECSQTMGHDKMYWYQQDPGMELHLIHYSYGVNSTEKGDLSSESTVSRIRTEHFPLTLESARPSHTSQYLCASSESGLAETQYFGPGTRLLVL.

The V call is TRBV4-1, the J call TRBJ2-3; unclear D gene. The CDR3 consists of 13 residues. Germline V gene lookup returns CDR1 MGHRA and CDR2 YSYEKL. Trimming pared 0 bases from V and 5 bases from J, leaving 6 bases between. The CDR3 loop is CASSQEALDTQYF. The CDR3, as DNA: TGCGCCAGCAGCCAAGAGGCCCTAGATACGCAGTATTTT.

The CDR3 coding sequence is TGCAGTGCCCTACAGGGGCCCCAGCATTTT. Translating it yields CSALQGPQHF. This sequence joins TRBV20-1 and TRBJ1-5; perhaps TRBD1 as D (6 bases). Trimming pared 6 bases from V and 9 bases from J, leaving 9 bases between. Looked up from germline, CDR1 is DFQATT and CDR2 is SNEGSKA (reference sequence). The CDR3 contains 10 residues.

This chain links TRBV2 with TRBJ2-5; perhaps TRBD2 as D (5 bases). The CDR3 contains 14 residues. The V end was cut by 9 bases, the J end by 7 bases, with 21 bases between. Germline CDR1 reads SNHLY; CDR2 reads FYNNEI. The CDR3 spells CARTPEAVDGTQYF. CDR3 nucleotides: TGTGCCAGGACCCCGGAGGCCGTTGATGGGACCCAGTACTTC.

Notes on this clonotype: An end of the junction does not agree with germline; a read error may underlie this. The chain couples TRBV7-2 to TRBJ2-7, with TRBD2 matching 12 bases. The length of the CDR3 is 14 residues. CDR1 is SGHTA and CDR2 is FQGNSA in the germline V gene. CDR3 residues: CASSLAGGPNEQYF. CDR3 coding DNA: TGTGCCAGCAGCCTAGCGGGAGGGCCTAACGAGCAGTACTTC.

This CDR3 is CASSLGQPSEAFF. In DNA form, the CDR3 reads TGCGCCAGCAGCTTGGGACAGCCAAGCGAAGCTTTCTTT. The V and J genes are TRBV5-1 and TRBJ1-1; D might be TRBD1 (5 bases). Germline loops: CDR1 SGHRS, CDR2 YFSETQ. The V end lost 0 bases, the J end lost 8 bases, and 11 bases lay between the germline ends. The CDR3 loop spans 13 amino acids. The variable domain in full, completed from reference TRBV5-1 and TRBJ1-1, reads KAGVTQTPRYLIKTRGQQVTLSCSPISGHRSVSWYQQTPGQGLQFLFEYFSETQRNKGNFPGRFSGRQFSNSRSEMNVSTLELGDSALYLCASSLGQPSEAFFGQGTRLTVV.

This chain uses TRBV9 with TRBJ2-5; 7 bases are a match to TRBD1. V lost 0 bases to trimming and J lost 3 bases; unmatched junction nucleotides: 2. CDR1 SGDLS and CDR2 YYNGEE come from the germline V gene. CDR3 size: 14 residues. CDR3 in DNA: TGTGCCAGCAGCGTAGCTACAGGGGAAGAGACCCAGTACTTC. Translated, it gives CASSVATGEETQYF.

The chain couples TRBV5-5 to TRBJ1-4; D gene unclear. The germline gives CDR1 SGHKS, CDR2 YYEKEE (reference sequence). Trimming stripped 0 bases from V and 4 bases from J, with 10 bases between. This CDR3 has 15 amino acids. In DNA, the CDR3 is TGTGCCAGCAGCTTGGGCTCAGTCAGTAATGAAAAACTGTTTTTT. This gives the protein CASSLGSVSNEKLFF.

In this sample, this clonotype turned up many times. The CDR3 coding sequence is TGTGCCAGCAGCCAGGCGGTAGCGGGAGGGCAACATACGCAGTATTTT. Translating it yields CASSQAVAGGQHTQYF. J is TRBJ2-3 and V is TRBV11-2; 11 bases fit TRBD2. Losses at the gene ends were 5 bases for V and 7 bases for J; bases not matched to a gene: 11. From germline, CDR1 is SGHAT and CDR2 FQNNGV. CDR3 size: 16 residues.

J is TRBJ1-1 and V is TRBV3-1, with 8 positions matching TRBD1. The CDR3 runs 11 residues. The V gene's germline CDR1 is LGHDT and CDR2 YNNKEL (reference sequence). The CDR3 region has the DNA TGTGCGACAGGGGCAGTCACTGAAGCTTTCTTT. Protein: CATGAVTEAFF.

V usage is TRBV6-2 or TRBV6-3 and J usage is TRBJ1-4; possible D gene TRBD1, 6 bases. CDR1 MNHEY and CDR2 SVGEGT come from the germline V gene. V was shortened by 6 bases and J by 7 bases, with 15 bases between the two germline ends. The CDR3 has 14 amino acids. The CDR3 sequence: CASRTGASGEKLFF. The CDR3 DNA reads TGTGCCAGCAGAACGGGGGCGAGTGGTGAAAAACTGTTTTTT.

The chain is built from TRBV10-2 and TRBJ1-5; TRBD1 aligns across 8 bases. In germline, CDR1 is WSHSY, CDR2 SAAADI. CDR3 length: 14 residues. The junction had 3 bases not matched to a gene; V was cut back by 7 bases and J by 1 base. The CDR3 loop reads CASKDRGSNQPQHF. CDR3 nucleotide sequence: TGCGCCAGCAAAGACAGGGGAAGCAATCAGCCCCAGCATTTT.